This T cell receptor beta chain was recovered during a study of control samples from healthy donors and cancer patients. This table comes from immunoSEQ multiplex PCR, and its TCRdb copy is limited to in-frame clones, with some not included. The table lists approximately 68,000 clones, 83% of them singletons. The germline V gene encodes CDR1 LGHNA and CDR2 YNFKEQ. V lost 0 bases and J lost 8; bases outside the gene matches: 8. The CDR3 length is 17 residues. The sequence derives from a man aged 55-75 years in good health. The chain joins TRBV4-2 to TRBJ2-1; 12 positions match TRBD2. Material: blood. CDR3 bases: TGTGCCAGCAGCCAAGATGGGCTAGCGGGAGGGCGTGATGAGCAGTTCTTC. Amino acids: CASSQDGLAGGRDEQFF.